Listed below are T cell receptor beta chains from one sample, sequenced in a study of OX40 agonist ivuxolimab in advanced cancers. Clones were read by immunoSEQ multiplex PCR, and TCRdb kept only the in-frame ones, dropping some. Of tens of thousands of clones listed, more than 80% are singletons. The starting material was CD4+ or CD8+ T cells sorted from blood, obtained in a trial of the OX40 agonist ivuxolimab. These receptors were collected from an adult with an advanced solid tumor such as melanoma, head and neck, liver or kidney cancer. CDR3s include the opening cysteine and the closing phenylalanine or tryptophan. The order of the fields is CDR3 DNA, CDR3 protein, clone size, J gene, V gene, D gene. The D gene is left open where the match is weak. Only part of the rows carry a size: once, few, many, or a class if the clone is expanded.

cdr3_nt: TGTGCCAGCAGTGGACCGGGACAGGGGCCTCTGCCGAGCTTC
cdr3_aa: CASSGPGQGPLPSF
clone_size: .
j_call: TRBJ1-2
v_call: TRBV6-6
d_call: TRBD1

cdr3_nt: TGTGCCAGCAGTTACCTTGGGACAGGGATGTTCAAGCCCCAGCATTTT
cdr3_aa: CASSYLGTGMFKPQHF
clone_size: .
j_call: TRBJ1-5
v_call: TRBV6-6
d_call: TRBD1

cdr3_nt: TGTGCCAGCAGCTTAGAGGCCTCCCTGAACACCGGGGAGCTGTTTTTT
cdr3_aa: CASSLEASLNTGELFF
clone_size: .
j_call: TRBJ2-2
v_call: TRBV7-6
d_call: .

cdr3_nt: TGTGCCAGCAGTTTCTCCGGGACTGGCTACGAGCAGTACTTC
cdr3_aa: CASSFSGTGYEQYF
clone_size: .
j_call: TRBJ2-7
v_call: TRBV27
d_call: .

cdr3_nt: TGTGCCAGCAGTGAACCCGGACCGAAGAGTGAGGACACTGAAGCTTTCTTT
cdr3_aa: CASSEPGPKSEDTEAFF
clone_size: once
j_call: TRBJ1-1
v_call: TRBV2
d_call: .

cdr3_nt: TGTGCCAGCAGCACACTGGGCCTAGAAATCAATGAGCAGTTCTTC
cdr3_aa: CASSTLGLEINEQFF
clone_size: once
j_call: TRBJ2-1
v_call: TRBV6-5
d_call: .

cdr3_nt: TGTGCCAGCAGCTTTAGGCAGGGAAGAGAGACCCAGTACTTC
cdr3_aa: CASSFRQGRETQYF
clone_size: .
j_call: TRBJ2-5
v_call: TRBV5-6
d_call: .

cdr3_nt: TGTGCCTGGAGTTCAGACATACTACTTCGGCCCCAGCATTTT
cdr3_aa: CAWSSDILLRPQHF
clone_size: .
j_call: TRBJ1-5
v_call: TRBV30
d_call: .

cdr3_nt: TGTGCCAGCAGCTTGGTCGGGGCGCAGGGTAATGAAAAACTGTTTTTT
cdr3_aa: CASSLVGAQGNEKLFF
clone_size: .
j_call: TRBJ1-4
v_call: TRBV5-6
d_call: .

cdr3_nt: TGTGCCAGCAGCTATGACATCGACACAGATACGCAGTATTTT
cdr3_aa: CASSYDIDTDTQYF
clone_size: .
j_call: TRBJ2-3
v_call: TRBV7-3
d_call: .

cdr3_nt: TGTGCCTGGAGAAGAGGGAGGCCCTACGAGCAGTACTTC
cdr3_aa: CAWRRGRPYEQYF
clone_size: .
j_call: TRBJ2-7
v_call: TRBV30
d_call: .

cdr3_nt: TGTGCCTGGACGGCGGGCGGGAGTTCAAGCACAGATACGCAGTATTTT
cdr3_aa: CAWTAGGSSSTDTQYF
clone_size: .
j_call: TRBJ2-3
v_call: TRBV30
d_call: TRBD2

cdr3_nt: TGTGCCAGCAGTGAAGGTGGGGCCGGGGTGCACACGCAGTTCTTC
cdr3_aa: CASSEGGAGVHTQFF
clone_size: .
j_call: TRBJ2-1
v_call: TRBV6-1
d_call: .

cdr3_nt: TGTGCCAGCAGTCAAATTGGGGCTCCAAACCCTATCACCGGGGAGCTGTTTTTT
cdr3_aa: CASSQIGAPNPITGELFF
clone_size: .
j_call: TRBJ2-2
v_call: TRBV7-6
d_call: .

cdr3_nt: TGTGCCAGCAGCGTAGACTCCGGGACTAGCGGACGTCAGTACTTC
cdr3_aa: CASSVDSGTSGRQYF
clone_size: .
j_call: TRBJ2-5
v_call: TRBV9
d_call: TRBD2

cdr3_nt: TGTGCCAGCAGTTATACAGCATCCTACGAGCAGTACTTC
cdr3_aa: CASSYTASYEQYF
clone_size: once
j_call: TRBJ2-7
v_call: TRBV6-6
d_call: .

cdr3_nt: TGTGCCAGCAGCCACGGGGACGTGAGTGAGCAGTTCTTC
cdr3_aa: CASSHGDVSEQFF
clone_size: .
j_call: TRBJ2-1
v_call: TRBV7-9
d_call: .

cdr3_nt: TGTGCCAGCCAGCGGGAGGGGGACATGGATGAGCAGTTCTTC
cdr3_aa: CASQREGDMDEQFF
clone_size: few
j_call: TRBJ2-1
v_call: TRBV4-2
d_call: TRBD2

cdr3_nt: TGTGCCAGCAGCGAGGGACGGGAGCAGTACTTC
cdr3_aa: CASSEGREQYF
clone_size: .
j_call: TRBJ2-5
v_call: TRBV27
d_call: .

cdr3_nt: TGTGCCAGCAGTTGGGACTCCTGGGGAGATACGCAGTATTTT
cdr3_aa: CASSWDSWGDTQYF
clone_size: .
j_call: TRBJ2-3
v_call: TRBV28
d_call: .

cdr3_nt: TGTGCCAGCAGCCCACCGACTAGCGGGAGGTCTGGGGCCAACGTCCTGACTTTC
cdr3_aa: CASSPPTSGRSGANVLTF
clone_size: .
j_call: TRBJ2-6
v_call: TRBV9
d_call: TRBD2

cdr3_nt: TGTGCCACCAGCAGACTGAGGGGTCTCTCCTACGAGCAGTACTTC
cdr3_aa: CATSRLRGLSYEQYF
clone_size: .
j_call: TRBJ2-7
v_call: TRBV15
d_call: .

cdr3_nt: TGTGCCAGCAGTTTATTTGGTCAGGGGGCCAGGGGTCGCACAGATACGCAGTATTTT
cdr3_aa: CASSLFGQGARGRTDTQYF
clone_size: .
j_call: TRBJ2-3
v_call: TRBV27
d_call: TRBD1

cdr3_nt: TGTGCCAGCAGTGAGGCCGCGAACTCCTACGAGCAGTACTTC
cdr3_aa: CASSEAANSYEQYF
clone_size: .
j_call: TRBJ2-7
v_call: TRBV2
d_call: .

cdr3_nt: TGTGCCAGCAGCTTAAGACAGGGGGTTGCCTACGAGCAGTACTTC
cdr3_aa: CASSLRQGVAYEQYF
clone_size: .
j_call: TRBJ2-7
v_call: TRBV5-4
d_call: TRBD1

cdr3_nt: TGTGCCAGCCGGCAATCCGGGGTGGGTGACTACGAGCAGTACTTC
cdr3_aa: CASRQSGVGDYEQYF
clone_size: .
j_call: TRBJ2-7
v_call: TRBV7-8
d_call: .

cdr3_nt: TGCGCCAGCAGCGGAACGCTGACAGGGTTCACCGGGGAGCTGTTTTTT
cdr3_aa: CASSGTLTGFTGELFF
clone_size: .
j_call: TRBJ2-2
v_call: TRBV5-1
d_call: TRBD1

cdr3_nt: TGTGCCAGCTCACCCTCGACAGGGGAGGCCTATGGCTACACCTTC
cdr3_aa: CASSPSTGEAYGYTF
clone_size: .
j_call: TRBJ1-2
v_call: TRBV18
d_call: TRBD1

cdr3_nt: TGTGCCAGCAGTGAACCGTCGGTCCAGGGCTCTATTCCTTATGGCTACACCTTC
cdr3_aa: CASSEPSVQGSIPYGYTF
clone_size: .
j_call: TRBJ1-2
v_call: TRBV2
d_call: .

cdr3_nt: TGTGCCAGCAGCCCCCCGGGTAGCGGAGAGACCCAGTACTTC
cdr3_aa: CASSPPGSGETQYF
clone_size: once
j_call: TRBJ2-5
v_call: TRBV7-9
d_call: .

cdr3_nt: TGTGCCAGCAGTTCCTCGACTAGCGGGAGATCCTACGAGCAGTACTTC
cdr3_aa: CASSSSTSGRSYEQYF
clone_size: .
j_call: TRBJ2-7
v_call: TRBV27
d_call: TRBD2

cdr3_nt: TGTGCCAGCAGCTTAGATGAATGGAGAGGTCCAGGGAACACCGGGGAGCTGTTTTTT
cdr3_aa: CASSLDEWRGPGNTGELFF
clone_size: .
j_call: TRBJ2-2
v_call: TRBV11-3
d_call: .

cdr3_nt: TGTGCCAGCACCTCCCGGGACGATCGGACCTACGAGCAGTACTTC
cdr3_aa: CASTSRDDRTYEQYF
clone_size: .
j_call: TRBJ2-7
v_call: TRBV11-3
d_call: .

cdr3_nt: TGTGCCAGCAGCGTAGGGCCGGGACAGGGGCCTTTTGGATACACCTTC
cdr3_aa: CASSVGPGQGPFGYTF
clone_size: .
j_call: TRBJ1-2
v_call: TRBV9
d_call: TRBD1

cdr3_nt: TGTGCCAGCAGCTGGGGCGGGACTAGAACCTACGAGCAGTACTTC
cdr3_aa: CASSWGGTRTYEQYF
clone_size: .
j_call: TRBJ2-7
v_call: TRBV5-5
d_call: TRBD2

cdr3_nt: TGTGCCAGCAACCCGGGACAGGGAGGCAATCAGCCCCAGCATTTT
cdr3_aa: CASNPGQGGNQPQHF
clone_size: .
j_call: TRBJ1-5
v_call: TRBV19
d_call: TRBD1

cdr3_nt: TGTGCCAGCAGCTCGCCTTCAGGGCAAGGCACAGATACGCAGTATTTT
cdr3_aa: CASSSPSGQGTDTQYF
clone_size: .
j_call: TRBJ2-3
v_call: TRBV7-3
d_call: .

cdr3_nt: TGTGCCAGTTTTTTGGGCGGGAGCTCCAATGAGCAGTTCTTC
cdr3_aa: CASFLGGSSNEQFF
clone_size: .
j_call: TRBJ2-1
v_call: TRBV25-1
d_call: TRBD2

cdr3_nt: TGTGCCAGCAGCAGGAGGGAGAGCCTTCAGCCCCAGCATTTT
cdr3_aa: CASSRRESLQPQHF
clone_size: once
j_call: TRBJ1-5
v_call: TRBV5-6
d_call: .

cdr3_nt: TGTGCCAGCAGCAAAGATAATACAAGCACAGATACGCAGTATTTT
cdr3_aa: CASSKDNTSTDTQYF
clone_size: .
j_call: TRBJ2-3
v_call: TRBV21-1
d_call: .

cdr3_nt: .
cdr3_aa: CASSYDGSSSGYTF
clone_size: .
j_call: TRBJ1-2
v_call: TRBV6-5
d_call: .

cdr3_nt: TGTGCCAGTAGTGTGGTAGCGGGAGTGAAAAATGAGCAGTACTTC
cdr3_aa: CASSVVAGVKNEQYF
clone_size: .
j_call: TRBJ2-5
v_call: TRBV19
d_call: TRBD2

cdr3_nt: TGTGCCAGCAACAACCCCGGGACTACCGGAGGGGATGAGCAGTTCTTC
cdr3_aa: CASNNPGTTGGDEQFF
clone_size: once
j_call: TRBJ2-1
v_call: TRBV9
d_call: TRBD2

cdr3_nt: TGCGCCAGCGCACAGGGTAATCAGCCCCAGCATTTT
cdr3_aa: CASAQGNQPQHF
clone_size: .
j_call: TRBJ1-5
v_call: TRBV10-2
d_call: .

cdr3_nt: TGCGCCAGCAGCCCGGGGACTAGCGGACAAGAGACCCAGTACTTC
cdr3_aa: CASSPGTSGQETQYF
clone_size: .
j_call: TRBJ2-5
v_call: TRBV5-1
d_call: TRBD2

cdr3_nt: TGTGCCAGCAGCTCTCCAGGGGATCTGGGCAATGAGCAGTTCTTC
cdr3_aa: CASSSPGDLGNEQFF
clone_size: .
j_call: TRBJ2-1
v_call: TRBV9
d_call: .

cdr3_nt: TGTGCCAGCAGCTCGTCGACTACCTACAATGAGCAGTTCTTC
cdr3_aa: CASSSSTTYNEQFF
clone_size: .
j_call: TRBJ2-1
v_call: TRBV7-9
d_call: .

cdr3_nt: TGTGCCAGCAGTGAAGAACAGAGATGGGATCAGCCCCAGCATTTT
cdr3_aa: CASSEEQRWDQPQHF
clone_size: .
j_call: TRBJ1-5
v_call: TRBV6-1
d_call: .

cdr3_nt: TGTGCCAGCAAGAAACAGGGGGCGGTTGATAGGGAGCAGTACTTC
cdr3_aa: CASKKQGAVDREQYF
clone_size: .
j_call: TRBJ2-7
v_call: TRBV6-6
d_call: TRBD1